Presented here are 25 T cell receptor beta chains from one specimen sequenced in a study of blood T cell repertoires in COVID-19. The assay was immunoSEQ multiplex PCR, and TCRdb's table has in-frame clones only and misses some. The table includes 350,000 to 450,000 clones, approximately 91% detected once. The sequenced sample consisted of PBMCs or T cells enriched from blood (not recorded which). These TCRs come from a woman aged 18-29 years who had been exposed to COVID-19.

CDR3 nucleotide sequence: TGTGCCAGCAGTGAAACACTAGCCCGCACAGATACGCAGTATTTT. This translates into CASSETLARTDTQYF. The chain has TRBV6-1 and TRBJ2-3, with TRBD2 as a possible D gene (6 bases). The V end lost 2 bases, the J end lost 1 base, and 10 bases lay between the germline ends. Germline CDR1 is MNHNS and CDR2 is SASEGT. This CDR3 contains 15 residues.

As for this clone: The sample carries other DNA sequences with the same CDR3. The chain employs TRBV9 and TRBJ2-3, with TRBD2 identical over 9 bases. The germline CDR1 and CDR2 sequences are SGDLS and YYNGEE. This CDR3 is 15 amino acids long. V shed 1 base, J shed 2 bases, and the junction held 2 bases outside the gene matches. CDR3 protein: CASSVLAGTTDTQYF. DNA for the CDR3: TGTGCCAGCAGCGTACTAGCGGGGACCACAGATACGCAGTATTTT.

V usage is TRBV6-2 or TRBV6-3 and J usage is TRBJ2-1; D call uncertain. Germline V gene lookup returns CDR1 MNHEY and CDR2 SVGEGT. The ends were cut back, 2 bases at V and 3 bases at J, with 8 bases in the middle. CDR3 length: 14 residues. The CDR3: CASSYADFYNEQFF. CDR3 bases: TGTGCCAGCAGTTACGCTGACTTCTACAATGAGCAGTTCTTC.

This rearrangement joins TRBV28 to TRBJ2-1; 12 positions agree with TRBD2. CDR1 MDHEN and CDR2 SYDVKM come from the germline V gene. After removal of 4 bases from V and 7 bases from J, the junction contained 5 bases not matched to a gene. The CDR3 spans 15 residues. Written as DNA, the CDR3 is TGTGCCAGCAGTTCCCGACTAGCGGGAGTAAATGAGCAGTTCTTC. It codes for CASSSRLAGVNEQFF.

The chain couples TRBV10-2 to TRBJ2-7; no firm D call. The ends were cut back, 2 bases at V and 3 bases at J, with 5 bases in the middle. The CDR3 has 12 amino acids. CDR1 and CDR2 (germline): WSHSY, SAAADI. The chain's CDR3 is CASSEGHYEQYF. CDR3 nucleotide sequence: TGCGCCAGCAGTGAGGGCCACTACGAGCAGTACTTC.

CDR3 in amino acids: CASSPPGYYGYTF. Written as DNA, the CDR3 is TGTGCCAGCAGCCCTCCAGGTTACTATGGCTACACCTTC. The rearrangement joins TRBV7-2 to TRBJ1-2; D unclear. The V and J ends lost 5 bases and 3 bases respectively, with 10 bases between them. CDR3 length equals 13 residues. Germline V CDR1 and CDR2: SGHTA, FQGNSA.

The V and J genes are TRBV18 and TRBJ1-1, with D perhaps TRBD1 (6 bases). The germline V gene encodes CDR1 KGHSH and CDR2 LQKENI. The CDR3 has 15 amino acids. Trimming stripped 0 bases from V and 3 bases from J, with 11 bases between. CDR3 nucleotides: TGTGCCAGCTCACCACCAGGACAGCGTTACACTGAAGCTTTCTTT. Translating it yields CASSPPGQRYTEAFF.

This sequence joins TRBV11-2 and TRBJ2-3; 9 bases line up with TRBD2. In germline, CDR1 is SGHAT, CDR2 FQNNGV. The CDR3 contains 17 residues. Trimming took 0 bases from V and 5 from J; bases not matched to a gene: 9. DNA of the CDR3: TGTGCCAGCAGCTTAGATCCATGGTTAGCGGGAGAAGATACGCAGTATTTT. Amino acids: CASSLDPWLAGEDTQYF.

This clone was recorded once. This chain uses TRBV27 with TRBJ1-6, with TRBD1 matching 7 bases. Germline V lookup: CDR1 MNHEY, CDR2 SMNVEV (reference sequence). The CDR3 length is 15 residues. V lost 8 bases, J lost 5 bases, and 9 bases stayed unmatched. The CDR3 is CASLPRGMNNSPLHF. CDR3 DNA sequence: TGTGCCAGCTTACCCAGGGGGATGAATAATTCACCCCTCCACTTT.

The genes are TRBV13 and TRBJ1-2, with 10 bases aligning to TRBD1. The CDR3 totals 17 residues. The ends lost 5 bases at V and 3 bases at J; junction bases unmatched: 12. Germline lookup yields CDR1 PRHDT and CDR2 FYEKMQ (reference sequence). CDR3 sequence: CASSPRQGAFYDYGYTF. CDR3 nucleotides: TGTGCCAGCAGCCCCAGACAGGGGGCCTTCTATGACTATGGCTACACCTTC.

This clone has more than one count but fewer than ten. V gene TRBV7-6 combines with J gene TRBJ2-7, with TRBD2 matching over 10 bases. Losses at the gene ends were 4 bases for V and 4 bases for J; bases not matched to a gene: 10. The CDR3 is 16 amino acids. Germline V lookup: CDR1 SGHVS, CDR2 FNYEAQ. The CDR3 DNA reads TGTGCCAGCAGCTCGCGATCCGGACTAGCGGCTTACGAGCAGTACTTC. Its translation is CASSSRSGLAAYEQYF.

The gene calls are TRBV6-2 or TRBV6-3 and TRBJ2-7, with D tentatively TRBD1 (6 bases). Trimming took off 0 bases at V and 4 bases at J, with 22 bases between the two ends. The CDR3 runs 18 residues. The germline gives CDR1 MNHEY, CDR2 SVGEGT. This CDR3 reads CASSYSSVYRDPFYEQYF. The CDR3 coding sequence is TGTGCCAGCAGTTACTCGTCCGTATACAGGGACCCCTTTTACGAGCAGTACTTC.

The chain links TRBV2 to TRBJ2-7; TRBD2 aligns across 7 bases. The germline V gene has CDR1 SNHLY and CDR2 FYNNEI. This CDR3 has 10 residues. V trimming: 11 bases; J trimming: 6 bases; junction bases outside the gene matches: 4. The CDR3 bases are TGTGCCGGGGGGGAGGCCGAGCAGTACTTC. Amino acid sequence: CAGGEAEQYF.

Of note for this clone: In the same sample, other DNA sequences code for this CDR3. The gene calls are TRBV7-2 and TRBJ2-1; 10 bases line up with TRBD2. V shed 5 bases, J shed 7 bases, and the junction held 11 bases outside the gene matches. CDR3 size: 16 residues. Per the germline V gene, CDR1 is SGHTA and CDR2 is FQGNSA. This chain's CDR3 is CASSLVSGGAGNEQFF. DNA of the CDR3: TGTGCCAGCAGCCTAGTGAGCGGGGGGGCCGGAAATGAGCAGTTCTTC.

This chain uses TRBV6-5 with TRBJ1-1; D is perhaps TRBD1 (6 bases). CDR1 and CDR2 from the germline V gene are MNHEY and SVGAGI. V lost 4 bases and J lost 2, with 11 bases in between. This CDR3 is built from 14 residues. The CDR3 DNA follows: TGTGCCAGCAGTTCTTCAGGGGCTAACACTGAAGCTTTCTTT. Translation gives CASSSSGANTEAFF.

This chain connects TRBV3-1 (or the pseudogene TRBV3-2) to TRBJ2-1; no clear D gene. The CDR3 contains 12 residues. Trimming removed 1 base at V and 4 bases at J, with 2 bases between. CDR1 LGHDT and CDR2 YNNKEL come from the germline V gene (reference sequence). The CDR3 protein is CASSQVYNEQFF. The CDR3 nucleotides are TGTGCCAGCAGCCAAGTATACAATGAGCAGTTCTTC.

The rearrangement uses TRBV5-6 and TRBJ1-5; D unclear. CDR3 size: 13 residues. V lost 1 base and J 11 bases, leaving 13 bases between the germline ends. CDR1 and CDR2 from the germline V gene are SGHDT and YYEEEE. The CDR3 here is CASSLLDWGAQHF. CDR3 in DNA: TGTGCCAGCAGCTTGCTCGATTGGGGAGCCCAGCATTTT.

The chain joins TRBV15 to TRBJ1-1; maybe TRBD1 (5 bases). Germline CDR1 LNHNV, CDR2 YYDKDF (reference sequence). The V end was cut by 0 bases, the J end by 0 bases, with 11 bases between. This CDR3 spans 16 amino acids. The DNA for the CDR3 is TGTGCCACCAGCAGAGAAGGGGAACAGATGAACACTGAAGCTTTCTTT. It translates to CATSREGEQMNTEAFF.

The chain couples TRBV7-2 to TRBJ2-1; 15 nucleotides line up with TRBD2. The J segment lost 10 bases and the V segment lost 4 bases, leaving 5 bases of the junction unmatched. This CDR3 is 15 amino acids long. The V gene's germline CDR1 is SGHTA and CDR2 FQGNSA. In DNA, the CDR3 is TGTGCCAGCAGCTCCGGACTAGCGGGGGGGTCAGAGCAGTTCTTC. Translating it yields CASSSGLAGGSEQFF.

V gene TRBV19 combines with J gene TRBJ1-2, with 8 bases aligning to TRBD1. The V and J ends lost 6 bases and 4 bases, in that order; junction bases with no gene match: 4. This CDR3 comprises 13 residues. Germline V gene lookup returns CDR1 LNHDA and CDR2 SQIVND (reference sequence). This CDR3 reads CASSPGTGYGYTF. CDR3 nucleotides: TGTGCCAGTAGCCCTGGGACAGGCTATGGCTACACCTTC.

The V gene is TRBV19, the J gene TRBJ2-7; D gene unclear. The CDR3 covers 13 residues. V was cut by 4 bases and J by 0 bases, with 7 bases left in between. CDR1 is LNHDA, CDR2 SQIVND, per germline (reference sequence). CDR3 nucleotides: TGTGCCAGTAGTAATATTCTCTCCTACGAGCAGTACTTC. This translates into CASSNILSYEQYF.

V is TRBV7-2 and J is TRBJ1-6, with D perhaps matching TRBD1 (6 bases). Germline V gene sequence: CDR1 SGHTA, CDR2 FQGNSA. CDR3 length equals 15 residues. The V end lost 5 bases, the J end lost 6 bases, and 14 bases lay between the germline ends. The CDR3 bases are TGTGCCAGCAGCCCCAGGGGCGCTCTTAATTCACCCCTCCACTTT. Encoded protein: CASSPRGALNSPLHF.

The V call is TRBV7-8, the J call TRBJ1-1, with D perhaps TRBD1 (6 bases). V shed 10 bases and J shed 2 bases, with 17 bases lying between them. The germline V gene has CDR1 SGHVS and CDR2 FQNEAQ. This CDR3 comprises 14 residues. The CDR3, as DNA: TGTGCCATCCGACAGGAATATTCAAACACTGAAGCTTTCTTT. It codes for CAIRQEYSNTEAFF.

The rearrangement uses TRBV28 and TRBJ2-1, with 7 bases fitting TRBD1. V lost 5 bases, J lost 13 bases, and 5 bases stayed unmatched. In germline, CDR1 is MDHEN, CDR2 SYDVKM. The CDR3 has 11 residues. CDR3 protein: CASSPRDSQFF. The CDR3 DNA sequence: TGTGCCAGCAGTCCCCGGGACAGTCAGTTCTTC.

The chain joins TRBV19 to TRBJ2-7; 7 positions agree with TRBD2. Germline V gene lookup returns CDR1 LNHDA and CDR2 SQIVND (reference sequence). After removal of 7 bases from V and 0 bases from J, the junction contained 9 bases not matched to a gene. The CDR3 is made up of 15 amino acids. The CDR3: CASMSGSSGSYEQYF. CDR3 DNA sequence: TGTGCCAGTATGTCAGGGTCTAGCGGCTCCTACGAGCAGTACTTC.